This TCR beta chain was sequenced in a study of OX40 agonist ivuxolimab in advanced cancers. Study-wide context: People in dose escalation had one of these cancers: hepatocellular carcinoma, melanoma, renal cell or head and neck cancer.

Worth noting for this clone: Its target is unknown.

Samples of blood were obtained at baseline, on cycle 4 day 1, and on cycle 7 day 1. Germline CDR1 reads GTSNPN; CDR2 reads SVGIG (reference sequence). There are 14 residues in the CDR3. With 1 base clipped from V and 5 bases from J, the junction kept 3 bases outside the gene matches. Study-wide points: Among the lowest peripheral clonal expansion occurred in 0.1-3.0 mg/kg partial responders. The average count of expanded clones was higher among CD8+ T cells than among CD4+.

Sequencing used immunoSEQ multiplex PCR; TCRdb keeps in-frame clones, though not all of them. This table has some 65,000 clones, about 85% appearing once. Sequenced material: CD4+ or CD8+ T cells sorted from blood, taken in a trial of the OX40 agonist ivuxolimab. V usage is TRBV30 and J usage is TRBJ2-5; 11 bases map to TRBD2. This TCR was sampled from an adult with an advanced solid tumor such as melanoma, head and neck, liver or kidney cancer. The CDR3 protein is CAWSALAGGETQYF. CDR3 in DNA: TGTGCCTGGAGTGCCTTAGCGGGAGGGGAGACCCAGTACTTC.